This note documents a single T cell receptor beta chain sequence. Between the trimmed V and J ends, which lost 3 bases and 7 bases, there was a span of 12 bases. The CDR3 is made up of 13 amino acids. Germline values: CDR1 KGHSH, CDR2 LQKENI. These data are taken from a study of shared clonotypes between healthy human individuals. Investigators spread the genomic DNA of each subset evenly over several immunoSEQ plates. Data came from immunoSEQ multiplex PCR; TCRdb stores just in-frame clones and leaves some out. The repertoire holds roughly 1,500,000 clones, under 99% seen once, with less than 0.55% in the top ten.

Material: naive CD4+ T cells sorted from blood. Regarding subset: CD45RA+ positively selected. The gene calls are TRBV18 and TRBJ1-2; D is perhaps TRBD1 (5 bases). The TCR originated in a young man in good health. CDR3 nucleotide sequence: TGTGCCAGCTCACCCACCCGGGACGGTGGCTACACCTTC. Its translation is CASSPTRDGGYTF.